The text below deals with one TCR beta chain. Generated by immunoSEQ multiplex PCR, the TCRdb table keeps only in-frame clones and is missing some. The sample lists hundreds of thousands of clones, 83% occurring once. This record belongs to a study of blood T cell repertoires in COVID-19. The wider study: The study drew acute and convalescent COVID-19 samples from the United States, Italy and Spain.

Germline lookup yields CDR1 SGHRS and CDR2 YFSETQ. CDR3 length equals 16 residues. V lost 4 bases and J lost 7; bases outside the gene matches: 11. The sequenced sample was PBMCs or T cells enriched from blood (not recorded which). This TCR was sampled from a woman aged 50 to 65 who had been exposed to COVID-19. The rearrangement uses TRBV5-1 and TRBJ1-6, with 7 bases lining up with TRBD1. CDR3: CASSLAPTGANSPLHF. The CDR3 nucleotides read TGCGCCAGCAGCCTGGCCCCTACAGGGGCGAATTCACCCCTCCACTTT.